The clone carrying this T cell receptor (beta chain) was observed a handful of times. What it binds is unknown. The cohort's ophthalmopathy patients, a group with duration under 3 months, had a Clinical Activity Score of at least 3 and a NOSPECS grade of at least 4. Uncontrolled infection, other autoimmune disease, pregnancy or lactation barred patients from enrollment. The diagnostic basis comprised clinical symptoms, serum thyroxine and TRAb, thyroid ultrasound and orbital computed tomography. This sample is drawn from a study of T cells in Graves' hyperthyroidism and ophthalmopathy. Study-level results: The majority of expanded thyroid clonotypes above 0.001 also appeared in blood.

Amplified regions were TCR beta CDR3 sequences from RNA transcripts. HTBI primers were used for first-round RT-PCR of the TCR CDR3. TCRdb re-analysed the multiplex PCR reads in MiXCR, keeping a single row per CDR3 protein. The repertoire has 660,000 or so distinct CDR3 sequences, less than 25% of them found once; the top ten carry 34%. The germline V gene has CDR1 MGHRA and CDR2 YSYEKL. The V end was cut by 0 bases, the J end by 4 bases, with 22 bases between. This CDR3 region has 19 residues. The chain has TRBV4-1 and TRBJ2-1; maybe TRBD2 (6 bases). The source material was blood. The source of this sequence is a man between 25 and 39 years old with Graves' ophthalmopathy. CDR3 sequence reads: CASSQEGSGSGEPYNEQFF. The CDR3 DNA follows: TGCGCCAGCAGCCAAGAGGGGTCGGGTAGCGGAGAACCTTACAATGAGCAGTTCTTC.